This T cell receptor (beta chain) was captured in a study of blood T cell repertoires in COVID-19. Study-wide context: Sites across the United States, Italy and Spain contributed samples from acute and convalescent COVID-19.

Repertoires were generated with immunoSEQ multiplex PCR, while TCRdb's copy carries only in-frame clones and drops some. The data show 55,000 to 70,000 clones, with around nine tenths seen just once and 20% to 25% held by the top ten. V was trimmed by 0 bases and J by 0 bases, leaving 9 bases between them. CDR1 LGHNA and CDR2 YNFKEQ come from the germline V gene. CDR3 length: 15 residues. The TCR sequence derives from a woman aged 45 to 65 with active or convalescent COVID-19. Sequenced material: peripheral blood. The chain recombines TRBV4-2 with TRBJ2-7, with a tentative D call TRBD1 (5 bases). CDR3 sequence (DNA): TGTGCCAGCAGCCAAGATCCCCAGGGCTCCTACGAGCAGTACTTC. Its protein is CASSQDPQGSYEQYF.